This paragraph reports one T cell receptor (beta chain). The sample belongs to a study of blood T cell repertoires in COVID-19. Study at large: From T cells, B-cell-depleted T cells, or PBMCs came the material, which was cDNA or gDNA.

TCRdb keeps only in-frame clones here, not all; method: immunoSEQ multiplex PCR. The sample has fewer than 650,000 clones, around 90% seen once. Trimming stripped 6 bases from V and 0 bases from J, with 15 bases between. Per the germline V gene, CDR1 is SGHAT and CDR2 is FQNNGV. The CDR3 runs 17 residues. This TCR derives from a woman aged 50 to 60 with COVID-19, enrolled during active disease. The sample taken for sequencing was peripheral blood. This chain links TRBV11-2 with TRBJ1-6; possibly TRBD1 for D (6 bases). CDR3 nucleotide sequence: TGTGCCAGCAGGATAACAGGGTCGAGCTCCTATAATTCACCCCTCCACTTT. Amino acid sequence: CASRITGSSSYNSPLHF.